These T cell receptor beta chains were read from a single sample in a study of cytotoxic CD8 clonotypes in ibrutinib-treated CLL. Clones were sequenced by immunoSEQ multiplex PCR, and TCRdb holds only the in-frame ones, with some missing. The sample includes about 130,000 clones, 76% of them seen just once. The specimen was PBMCs, collected after 24 months of ibrutinib treatment. The receptors were sampled from a human donor with chronic lymphocytic leukemia. CDR3s include the opening cysteine and the closing phenylalanine or tryptophan. Each record gives: clone size, V gene, CDR3 length, J gene, D gene, CDR3 protein, CDR3 DNA. A D gene is named only where the DNA matches it firmly. Only part of the rows carry a size: once, few, many, or a class if the clone is expanded.

>.|TRBV29-1|13|TRBJ1-2|.
CSVEEGGWGGYTF
TGCAGCGTTGAAGAAGGGGGGTGGGGTGGCTACACCTTC
>.|TRBV10-3|16|TRBJ1-3|.
CAISVVRSDSGNTIYF
TGTGCCATCAGTGTGGTTAGGTCCGACTCTGGAAACACCATATATTTT
>.|TRBV7-9|16|TRBJ2-1|TRBD1
CASSFGPGQGYNEQFF
TGTGCCAGCAGCTTTGGCCCGGGACAGGGGTACAATGAGCAGTTCTTC
>.|TRBV10-3|13|TRBJ2-3|TRBD1
CAIRGTETDTQYF
TGTGCCATCAGGGGGACAGAAACAGATACGCAGTATTTT
>.|TRBV11-1|14|TRBJ2-3|.
CASSLFGGTDTQYF
TGTGCCAGCAGCTTATTTGGGGGCACAGATACGCAGTATTTT
>.|TRBV7-9|14|TRBJ1-1|.
CASSWKRTNTEAFF
TGTGCCAGCAGCTGGAAACGCACGAACACTGAAGCTTTCTTT
>.|TRBV4-3|14|TRBJ2-2|.
CASSHGPNTGELFF
TGCGCCAGCAGCCACGGCCCGAACACCGGGGAGCTGTTTTTT
>.|TRBV18|14|TRBJ1-1|.
CASSPDNRPPQAFF
TGTGCCAGCTCACCAGACAACCGCCCCCCGCAAGCTTTCTTT
>.|TRBV9|15|TRBJ1-5|.
CASSSTGGPGQPQHF
TGTGCCAGCAGCTCCACGGGGGGCCCGGGGCAGCCCCAGCATTTT
>few|TRBV20-1|8|TRBJ1-1|.
CSAPEAFF
TGCAGTGCCCCTGAAGCTTTCTTT
>.|TRBV27|18|TRBJ1-1|TRBD1
CASNKRTLTGGKNTEAFF
TGTGCCAGCAATAAGCGTACCCTGACAGGGGGCAAGAACACTGAAGCTTTCTTT
>few|TRBV11-3|16|TRBJ2-5|.
CASSLGQGAGVETQYF
TGTGCCAGCAGCTTAGGCCAGGGAGCAGGCGTAGAGACCCAGTACTTC
>few|TRBV28|11|TRBJ1-5|.
CASSLWGPQHF
TGTGCCAGCAGTTTATGGGGACCCCAGCATTTT
>.|TRBV30|12|TRBJ1-3|.
CAWTPGGNTIYF
TGTGCCTGGACCCCGGGGGGAAACACCATATATTTT
>.|TRBV15|15|TRBJ2-3|.
CATSRDGTSTDTQYF
TGTGCCACCAGCAGAGACGGTACTAGCACAGATACGCAGTATTTT
>few|TRBV7-6|13|TRBJ1-5|.
CASSFAKDQPQHF
TGTGCCAGCAGCTTCGCGAAGGATCAGCCCCAGCATTTT
>.|TRBV6-6|15|TRBJ1-5|.
CASSTIQGSNQPQHF
TGTGCCAGCAGTACCATACAGGGTAGCAATCAGCCCCAGCATTTT
>few|TRBV10-3|14|TRBJ2-1|TRBD1
CAIRGDRAGNEQFF
TGTGCCATCAGGGGGGACAGGGCAGGAAATGAGCAGTTCTTC
>many|TRBV7-6|14|TRBJ2-3|.
CASSLDQDTDTQYF
TGTGCCAGCAGCTTAGATCAGGACACAGATACGCAGTATTTT
>.|TRBV27|15|TRBJ1-2|.
CASSSGAGANYGYTF
TGTGCCAGCAGTTCAGGGGCAGGGGCTAACTATGGCTACACCTTC
>medium-sized|TRBV6-6|10|TRBJ1-4|.
CASWAAELFF
TGTGCCAGCTGGGCGGCCGAACTGTTTTTT
>once|TRBV6-6|14|TRBJ2-7|TRBD1
CASSYDRGPVEQYF
TGTGCCAGCAGTTACGACAGGGGGCCGGTCGAGCAGTACTTC
>.|TRBV19|13|TRBJ1-1|.
CASTTRGGTEAFF
TGTGCCAGTACCACCCGGGGAGGCACTGAAGCTTTCTTT
>few|TRBV10-3|15|TRBJ2-7|TRBD2
CAIRGPGSGSGEQYF
TGTGCCATCAGGGGTCCGGGGAGCGGGAGCGGCGAGCAGTACTTC
>once|TRBV30|13|TRBJ1-2|TRBD1
CAWRRDRGYGYTF
TGTGCCTGGAGGCGGGACAGGGGCTATGGCTACACCTTC
>.|TRBV6-5|14|TRBJ2-7|.
CASSNTGGSYEQYF
TGTGCCAGCAGTAACACCGGGGGAAGCTACGAGCAGTACTTC
>medium-sized|TRBV9|15|TRBJ2-1|.
CASSVAQESYNEQFF
TGTGCCAGCAGCGTAGCGCAGGAGTCCTACAATGAGCAGTTCTTC
>.|TRBV6-6|14|TRBJ2-6|.
CASSGQAGANVLTF
TGTGCCAGCAGCGGGCAGGCTGGGGCCAACGTCCTGACTTTC
>many|TRBV19|14|TRBJ1-2|.
CASTPTVDRGGYTF
TGTGCCAGTACCCCGACGGTGGACCGGGGAGGCTACACCTTC
>.|TRBV7-3|13|TRBJ2-2|.
CASRATNTGELFF
TGTGCCAGCCGGGCGACGAACACCGGGGAGCTGTTTTTT
>.|TRBV7-2|15|TRBJ2-7|.
CASSLLWGLAYEQYF
TGTGCCAGCAGCTTATTGTGGGGGTTAGCCTACGAGCAGTACTTC
>.|TRBV18|14|TRBJ2-1|TRBD2
CASSPGTTHNEQFF
TGTGCCAGCTCACCAGGGACTACCCACAATGAGCAGTTCTTC
>.|TRBV29-1|12|TRBJ2-1|.
CSAGSIDNEQFF
TGCAGCGCTGGTTCTATCGACAATGAGCAGTTCTTC
>.|TRBV7-7|17|TRBJ2-7|TRBD1
CASSPVATGTGPYEQYF
TGTGCCAGCAGCCCAGTGGCCACCGGGACAGGGCCCTACGAGCAGTACTTC
>once|TRBV6-5|15|TRBJ2-1|TRBD1
CASSYRTGSRNEQFF
TGTGCCAGCAGTTACCGGACAGGGTCGAGGAATGAGCAGTTCTTC
>few|TRBV5-4|16|TRBJ2-3|.
CASSLAPRAKADTQYF
TGTGCCAGCAGCCTCGCCCCTCGCGCGAAAGCAGATACGCAGTATTTT